This T cell receptor (beta chain) came from a study of blood T cell repertoires in COVID-19. Background on the study: Some COVID-19 samples were acute and others convalescent; all came from the United States, Italy and Spain. Sources were T cells, B-cell-depleted T cells, or PBMCs; the material itself was cDNA or gDNA.

In the original workflow: How many nucleated cells were present was estimated from reference gene primer amplification. Measured with immunoSEQ multiplex PCR; TCRdb has only the in-frame clones, and not every one. Clonal size and the V and J genes are those of that table, whereas D and trimming came from the DNA. Among over 75,000 clones listed, about 80% were seen once. The TCR originated in a woman between 70 and 85 years old with acute or convalescent COVID-19. The sequenced sample consisted of peripheral blood.

CDR3 coding DNA: TGTGCCAGCTCTATCGCACACACCATATATTTT. It is translated as CASSIAHTIYF. The V call is TRBV12-3 or TRBV12-4, the J call TRBJ1-3, with no clear D. With 8 bases removed from V and 8 bases from J, the gap between germline ends came to 10 bases. This CDR3 spans 11 amino acids.